One sample yielded the 30 T cell receptor beta chains listed below, sequenced in a study of OX40 agonist ivuxolimab in advanced cancers. Clones were sequenced by immunoSEQ multiplex PCR, and TCRdb holds only the in-frame ones, with some missing. The data contain 62,000 or so clones, about 90% of them singletons. Sequencing was performed on CD4+ or CD8+ T cells sorted from blood, taken in a trial of the OX40 agonist ivuxolimab. Source of these receptors: an adult with an advanced solid tumor such as melanoma, head and neck, liver or kidney cancer.

V and J are TRBV2 and TRBJ1-3; D not certain. The CDR3 is made up of 14 amino acids. Germline V lookup: CDR1 SNHLY, CDR2 FYNNEI. Trimming shortened V by 10 bases and J by 4 bases, and 17 bases separated the two germline ends. Written as DNA, the CDR3 is TGTGCCACGCGACAACGGGTGGCCGGAAACACCATATATTTT. This encodes CATRQRVAGNTIYF.

V gene TRBV28 combines with J gene TRBJ1-1; D gene uncertain. Looked up from germline, CDR1 is MDHEN and CDR2 is SYDVKM. The CDR3 has 12 amino acids. V was trimmed by 6 bases and J by 3 bases, leaving 8 bases between them. The CDR3 DNA reads as TGTGCCAGCAGCACACAACACACTGAAGCTTTCTTT. Translated, it gives CASSTQHTEAFF.

This chain connects TRBV19 to TRBJ1-5, with TRBD1 identical over 9 bases. The J segment lost 6 bases and the V segment lost 7 bases, leaving 7 bases of the junction unmatched. The CDR3 sequence is 14 residues long. Germline CDR1 LNHDA, CDR2 SQIVND (reference sequence). DNA of the CDR3: TGTGCCAGTACCACGGACAGGGGAGGTCAGCCCCAGCATTTT. Amino acid sequence: CASTTDRGGQPQHF.

The chain recombines TRBV27 with TRBJ1-5; D not certain. The CDR3 spans 14 residues. Germline V gene lookup returns CDR1 MNHEY and CDR2 SMNVEV (reference sequence). V was pared by 3 bases and J by 2 bases, with 8 bases between. CDR3 nucleotide sequence: TGTGCCAGCAGTTTGGACGCGGGCAATCAGCCCCAGCATTTT. Translated, it gives CASSLDAGNQPQHF.

This clone was detected only once. Written as DNA, the CDR3 is TGTGCCTTCAGGGTTTTTTGGGGCTACACCTTC. Amino acid sequence: CAFRVFWGYTF. The gene calls are TRBV30 and TRBJ1-2; a possible D gene is TRBD1 (5 bases). The length of the CDR3 is 11 residues. The V gene lost 7 bases and the J gene lost 8 bases, with 14 bases spanning the gap. The germline CDR1 and CDR2 sequences are GTSNPN and SVGIG (reference sequence). The variable domain in full, with the rest retrieved from reference TRBV30 and TRBJ1-2, is SQTIHQWPATLVQPVGSPLSLECTVEGTSNPNLYWYRQAAGRGLQLLFYSVGIGQISSEVPQNLSASRPQDRQFILSSKKLLLSDSGFYLCAFRVFWGYTFGSGTRLTVV.

The V call is TRBV4-1, the J call TRBJ1-5; no firm D call. The CDR3 length is 16 residues. The germline V gene has CDR1 MGHRA and CDR2 YSYEKL. V gave up 4 bases and J gave up 11 bases, with 24 bases separating them. CDR3 DNA: TGCGCCAGCAGCCCCCAAGCTTCGGGATCCAGCGGGACCCAGCATTTT. This codes for CASSPQASGSSGTQHF.

This rearrangement joins TRBV6-5 to TRBJ1-4; maybe TRBD1 (5 bases). V was cut by 6 bases and J by 8 bases, with 13 bases left in between. Per the germline V gene, CDR1 is MNHEY and CDR2 is SVGAGI. The CDR3 has 13 residues. CDR3 sequence: CASREGSFEKLFF. CDR3 bases: TGTGCCAGCAGGGAGGGGAGTTTCGAAAAACTGTTTTTT.

The CDR3 bases are TGTGCCAGCAGCTTCTCAGGGGCTGGAAACACCATATATTTT. It codes for CASSFSGAGNTIYF. The chain has TRBV5-5 and TRBJ1-3; D possibly corresponds to TRBD1 (6 bases). Germline V gives CDR1 SGHKS, CDR2 YYEKEE (reference sequence). The CDR3 has 14 amino acids. V lost 2 bases and J 2 bases, leaving 8 bases between the germline ends.

V usage is TRBV9 and J usage is TRBJ2-2, with TRBD2 matching 7 bases. J gave up 2 bases and V 2 bases, and 3 bases lay outside the gene matches. Germline values: CDR1 SGDLS, CDR2 YYNGEE. The CDR3 covers 15 residues. The CDR3 DNA is TGTGCCAGCAGCGTGCGGGGGATAAACACCGGGGAGCTGTTTTTT. Residues: CASSVRGINTGELFF.

The rearrangement joins TRBV7-3 to TRBJ2-1; possibly TRBD2 for D (5 bases). Germline V lookup: CDR1 SGHTA, CDR2 FQGTGA. The CDR3 contains 14 residues. V was cut by 2 bases and J by 10 bases, with 15 bases left in between. The CDR3 sequence: CASSLRSGGKEQFF. The CDR3 DNA is TGTGCCAGCAGCTTACGTTCCGGAGGCAAGGAGCAGTTCTTC.

The chain employs TRBV21-1 and TRBJ2-7; the D call in the table, TRBD2, was not verified against the DNA. TRBV21-1 is a documented pseudogene. This CDR3 is built from 17 residues. The CDR3 nucleotides read TGTGCCAGCAGTCAAGCGACGAGCGGGAGGCCCCCCTACGAGCAGTACTTC. Its translation: CASSQATSGRPPYEQYF.

The genes are TRBV28 and TRBJ1-2; D gene uncertain. V gave up 6 bases and J gave up 8 bases, with 10 bases separating them. The CDR3 totals 11 residues. The germline gives CDR1 MDHEN, CDR2 SYDVKM. CDR3 amino acids: CASSSKVGYTF. The CDR3 nucleotides read TGTGCCAGCAGCTCCAAGGTCGGCTACACCTTC.

This rearrangement joins TRBV9 to TRBJ2-5; the D gene is possibly TRBD1 (6 bases). The CDR3 covers 14 residues. Trimming pared 3 bases from V and 0 bases from J, leaving 9 bases between. CDR1 and CDR2 from the germline V gene are SGDLS and YYNGEE. The CDR3 sequence: CASSGTEHQETQYF. CDR3 bases: TGTGCCAGCAGCGGGACAGAGCACCAAGAGACCCAGTACTTC.

The genes are TRBV2 and TRBJ2-2; 8 bases agree with TRBD1. CDR1 is SNHLY and CDR2 is FYNNEI in the germline V gene. CDR3 length: 13 amino acids. V lost 6 bases and J lost 4; bases outside the gene matches: 1. CDR3: CASRQGGTGELFF. CDR3 bases: TGTGCCAGCAGACAGGGGGGCACCGGGGAGCTGTTTTTT.

This clone occurred a few times. The rearrangement links TRBV4-2 to TRBJ2-7, with TRBD1 identical over 11 bases. The J segment lost 3 bases and the V segment lost 0 bases, leaving 7 bases of the junction unmatched. Germline lookup yields CDR1 LGHNA and CDR2 YNFKEQ. This CDR3 is built from 17 residues. The chain's CDR3 is CASSQDSLGQGVYEQYF. The CDR3 DNA is TGTGCCAGCAGCCAAGATTCTTTGGGACAGGGGGTCTACGAGCAGTACTTC.

The rearrangement joins TRBV4-1 to TRBJ1-1; D unclear. CDR3 length: 14 amino acids. Trimming took 0 bases from V and 6 from J, leaving 11 bases between them. Germline CDR1 and CDR2: MGHRA and YSYEKL. The CDR3 DNA reads as TGCGCCAGCAGCCAAGATCCCGGGAGCGCTGAAGCTTTCTTT. As protein: CASSQDPGSAEAFF.

The chain has TRBV29-1 and TRBJ1-5; 8 bases are a match to TRBD1. There are 12 residues in the CDR3. The V and J ends lost 6 bases and 7 bases, in that order; junction bases with no gene match: 5. Germline loops: CDR1 SQVTM, CDR2 ANQGSEA. CDR3 loop: CSVGQGKQPQHF. CDR3 bases: TGCAGCGTCGGACAGGGTAAACAGCCCCAGCATTTT. Full variable domain (remainder filled in from reference TRBV29-1 and TRBJ1-5): SAVISQKPSRDICQRGTSLTIQCQVDSQVTMMFWYRQQPGQSLTLIATANQGSEATYESGFVIDKFPISRPNLTFSTLTVSNMSPEDSSIYLCSVGQGKQPQHFGDGTRLSIL.

The V call is TRBV10-3, the J call TRBJ2-5; TRBD2 aligns across 13 bases. In germline, CDR1 is ENHRY, CDR2 SYGVKD. The V and J ends lost 4 bases and 6 bases, in that order; junction bases with no gene match: 11. The CDR3 consists of 17 residues. CDR3 region: CAISGARTSGSKKTQYF. In DNA, the CDR3 is TGTGCCATCAGTGGGGCCCGGACTAGCGGGAGTAAGAAGACCCAGTACTTC.

The chain joins TRBV5-1 to TRBJ2-1; D may be TRBD2 (6 bases). With 4 bases removed from V and 6 bases from J, the gap between germline ends came to 14 bases. The length of the CDR3 is 14 residues. Per the germline V gene, CDR1 is SGHRS and CDR2 is YFSETQ. The CDR3 nucleotides read TGCGCCAGCAGCGAGGGACTCTCGGGCAATGAGCAGTTCTTC. Translated, it gives CASSEGLSGNEQFF.

CDR3 sequence: CASSLREVGTEAFF. CDR3 DNA: TGTGCCAGCAGCTTAAGGGAGGTAGGAACTGAAGCTTTCTTT. The chain combines TRBV11-3 with TRBJ1-1; D call uncertain. Trimming left V 2 bases short and J 5 bases short, with 12 bases between. CDR1 and CDR2 (germline): SGHNT, YENEEA. CDR3 length: 14 residues.

The genes are TRBV5-1 and TRBJ1-4, with D possibly matching TRBD1 (5 bases). Germline-derived CDR1 and CDR2 are SGHRS and YFSETQ. The CDR3 extends over 15 amino acids. V was shortened by 4 bases and J by 0 bases, with 10 bases between the two germline ends. CDR3: CASSVQGSTNEKLFF. The CDR3 nucleotides read TGCGCCAGCAGCGTGCAGGGTTCAACTAATGAAAAACTGTTTTTT.

The chain couples TRBV30 to TRBJ2-7; weak D call: TRBD1 (7 bases). This CDR3 contains 14 residues. Per the germline V gene, CDR1 is GTSNPN and CDR2 is SVGIG (reference sequence). Between the trimmed V and J ends, which lost 3 bases and 6 bases, there was a span of 18 bases. CDR3 loop: CAWRGRTGGGEQYF. The CDR3 DNA reads TGTGCCTGGAGGGGCCGGACAGGAGGGGGCGAGCAGTACTTC.

J is TRBJ2-7 and V is TRBV10-1; no clear D gene. The germline gives CDR1 WNHNN, CDR2 SYGVQD (reference sequence). V dropped 3 bases and J dropped 2 bases, with 8 bases sitting between them. The CDR3 is made up of 13 amino acids. CDR3 bases: TGCGCCAGCAGTGACCCTCTAACCTACGAGCAGTACTTC. It encodes CASSDPLTYEQYF.

The chain is built from TRBV29-1 and TRBJ2-7, with 7 bases aligning to TRBD2. Trimming at V came to 0 bases and at J to 1 base, leaving 6 bases not matched to a gene. Germline loops: CDR1 SQVTM, CDR2 ANQGSEA. The CDR3 contains 15 residues. The CDR3 spells CSVEDGAGASYEQYF. In DNA form, the CDR3 reads TGCAGCGTTGAAGATGGGGCGGGAGCTTCCTACGAGCAGTACTTC.

The V and J genes are TRBV19 and TRBJ1-2, with D unclear. Germline V CDR1 and CDR2: LNHDA, SQIVND (reference sequence). The germline V and J ends were trimmed by 6 bases and 3 bases, with 5 bases remaining between them. This CDR3 has 11 residues. CDR3 DNA sequence: TGTGCCAGTAGGAGGGACTATGGCTACACCTTC. This gives the protein CASRRDYGYTF.

The chain is built from TRBV6-7 and TRBJ2-7, with TRBD1 matching over 9 bases. TRBV6-7 is reported as an ORF; its role is uncertain. The CDR3 covers 18 residues. The V gene end was trimmed by 2 bases and the J gene end by 2 bases; junction bases not matched to a gene: 13. The CDR3, as DNA: TGTGCCAGCAGTTACACCCCGCGGGGACAGGGTGGCCCCTACGAGCAGTACTTC. Translated: CASSYTPRGQGGPYEQYF.

This clone was counted a single time. The chain carries TRBV7-3 and TRBJ2-1; the match to TRBD2 covers 7 bases. V lost 1 base to trimming and J lost 1 base; unmatched junction nucleotides: 7. CDR3 length: 17 residues. The germline V gene encodes CDR1 SGHTA and CDR2 FQGTGA. CDR3 DNA sequence: TGTGCCAGCAGCTTAAAGGTAGCGGGCGGTTCCTACAATGAGCAGTTCTTC. Encoded protein: CASSLKVAGGSYNEQFF.

The CDR3, as DNA: TGCAGCGTTGAGTGGATAGCGGGAGGGACCGGGGAGCTGTTTTTT. It is translated as CSVEWIAGGTGELFF. The chain employs TRBV29-1 and TRBJ2-2, with 11 nucleotides matching TRBD2. The CDR3 contains 15 residues. The germline gives CDR1 SQVTM, CDR2 ANQGSEA. The ends lost 3 bases at V and 5 bases at J; junction bases unmatched: 5.

The DNA for the CDR3 is TGTGCCACCTCGGGTCTGACCCTAGGTGCCTCGACCCAGTACTTC. This translates into CATSGLTLGASTQYF. The rearrangement links TRBV28 to TRBJ2-5; D unresolved. The V end was cut by 10 bases, the J end by 7 bases, with 25 bases between. The CDR3 extends over 15 amino acids. CDR1 is MDHEN and CDR2 is SYDVKM in the germline V gene.

The chain has TRBV28 and TRBJ2-5, with no clear D. V was pared by 1 base and J by 5 bases, with 5 bases between. This CDR3 is 12 amino acids long. Germline lookup yields CDR1 MDHEN and CDR2 SYDVKM. CDR3 in DNA: TGTGCCAGCAGTTTATTCCGCGAGACCCAGTACTTC. Residues: CASSLFRETQYF.